Below, 21 T cell receptor beta chains from the same sample are listed, as sequenced in a study of blood T cell repertoires in COVID-19. The method was immunoSEQ multiplex PCR; TCRdb's version includes in-frame clones alone and lacks a portion of them. The repertoire holds 100,000 to 150,000 clones, with 81% as singletons. Sequencing was performed on peripheral blood. The source of these receptors is a woman aged 45 to 65 with acute or convalescent COVID-19.

The J gene is TRBJ1-1, the V gene TRBV6-4; no reliable D call. The germline V and J ends were trimmed by 8 bases and 0 bases, with 10 bases remaining between them. The CDR3 is 13 residues long. Germline-derived CDR1 and CDR2 are MRHNA and SNTAGT. The CDR3: CASRRTLNTEAFF. The CDR3 DNA is TGTGCCAGCCGACGGACTTTGAACACTGAAGCTTTCTTT.

The chain uses TRBV6-5 and TRBJ1-2; no clear D gene. V shed 0 bases and J shed 1 base, with 3 bases lying between them. The CDR3 loop spans 13 amino acids. Germline-derived CDR1 and CDR2 are MNHEY and SVGAGI. The CDR3 DNA follows: TGTGCCAGCAGTTACTCGAGTAACTATGGCTACACCTTC. Amino acids: CASSYSSNYGYTF.

The chain is built from TRBV7-9 and TRBJ1-1; a weak D match, TRBD1 (6 bases). The CDR3 is made up of 14 amino acids. CDR1 and CDR2 (germline): SEHNR, FQNEAQ (reference sequence). V lost 4 bases and J 5 bases, leaving 14 bases between the germline ends. CDR3 amino acids: CASSWGQAGTEAFF. The CDR3 DNA follows: TGTGCCAGCAGCTGGGGACAAGCGGGGACTGAAGCTTTCTTT.

This clone showed up just a few times. The V and J genes are TRBV20-1 and TRBJ1-4; D unclear. V was cut by 3 bases and J by 5 bases, with 7 bases left in between. CDR1 and CDR2 (germline): DFQATT, SNEGSKA (reference sequence). The CDR3 extends over 12 amino acids. In nucleotides, the CDR3 is TGCAGTGCTAGTCCCCAAAATGAAAAACTGTTTTTT. It encodes CSASPQNEKLFF.

This clone was found a few times. The rearrangement joins TRBV28 to TRBJ1-5; 10 nucleotides line up with TRBD1. The germline CDR1 and CDR2 sequences are MDHEN and SYDVKM. Trimming cost V 2 bases and J 7 bases; bases outside gene matches: 2. This CDR3 comprises 14 residues. In nucleotides, the CDR3 is TGTGCCAGCAGTTTAGGACAGGGGGTCCAGCCCCAGCATTTT. Protein product: CASSLGQGVQPQHF.

This rearrangement joins TRBV5-5 to TRBJ1-2; no reliable D call. CDR3 length: 13 amino acids. The V and J ends lost 3 bases and 2 bases respectively, with 8 bases between them. The germline CDR1 and CDR2 sequences are SGHKS and YYEKEE (reference sequence). The CDR3 sequence is CASSSTANYGYTF. CDR3 sequence (DNA): TGTGCCAGCAGCTCGACTGCGAACTATGGCTACACCTTC.

V gene TRBV28 combines with J gene TRBJ1-4, with 9 positions matching TRBD1. The CDR3 has 19 amino acids. V shed 3 bases, J shed 3 bases, and the junction held 14 bases outside the gene matches. Looked up from germline, CDR1 is MDHEN and CDR2 is SYDVKM. CDR3 amino acids: CASSFLPGQGISANEKLFF. In DNA form, the CDR3 reads TGTGCCAGCAGTTTCCTACCGGGACAGGGAATATCAGCTAATGAAAAACTGTTTTTT.

The chain couples TRBV7-8 to TRBJ1-5; D is possibly TRBD1 (6 bases). Per germline, CDR1 SGHVS and CDR2 FQNEAQ. CDR3 length: 14 residues. Trimming left V 0 bases short and J 5 bases short, with 8 bases between. CDR3 in amino acids: CASSLAKGDQPQHF. CDR3 bases: TGTGCCAGCAGCTTAGCGAAGGGGGATCAGCCCCAGCATTTT.

V usage is TRBV3-1 (or the pseudogene TRBV3-2) and J usage is TRBJ2-3; the match to TRBD2 covers 9 bases. Losses at the gene ends were 0 bases for V and 2 bases for J; bases not matched to a gene: 0. This CDR3 region has 15 residues. The germline V gene encodes CDR1 LGHDT and CDR2 YNNKEL (reference sequence). As DNA, the CDR3 is TGTGCCAGCAGCCAAGAGGGACTAGCCACAGATACGCAGTATTTT. Protein sequence: CASSQEGLATDTQYF.

The rearrangement links TRBV18 to TRBJ1-5; D is unclear. V shed 3 bases and J shed 11 bases, with 14 bases lying between them. CDR3 length: 13 amino acids. Germline CDR1 and CDR2: KGHSH and LQKENI. DNA for the CDR3: TGTGCCAGCTCACCTAATGAGGGATGGTCCCAGCATTTT. Translating it yields CASSPNEGWSQHF.

J is TRBJ2-7 and V is TRBV11-2; 9 bases agree with TRBD1. Germline V gives CDR1 SGHAT, CDR2 FQNNGV. This CDR3 is 15 amino acids long. After removal of 7 bases from V and 8 bases from J, the junction contained 15 bases not matched to a gene. The DNA of the CDR3 is TGTGCCAGCACTCCTCCAGGGACAGGGTCTCAGCAGCAGTACTTC. This sequence encodes CASTPPGTGSQQQYF.

This clone was seen just once. The J gene is TRBJ2-7, the V gene TRBV13; 7 bases align to TRBD1. Germline CDR1 PRHDT, CDR2 FYEKMQ (reference sequence). V lost 5 bases, J lost 0 bases, and 4 bases stayed unmatched. The CDR3 extends over 14 amino acids. CDR3 protein: CASSPRDSSYEQYF. The CDR3 DNA reads TGTGCCAGCAGCCCCCGGGACAGCTCCTACGAGCAGTACTTC.

This chain uses TRBV28 with TRBJ1-4, with D maybe TRBD1 (5 bases). Trimming cost V 5 bases and J 7 bases, with 17 bases left between them. This CDR3 is 15 amino acids long. Germline V gives CDR1 MDHEN, CDR2 SYDVKM. CDR3: CASSDPGLGSEKLFF. The CDR3 DNA reads TGTGCCAGCAGTGATCCGGGACTTGGGAGTGAAAAACTGTTTTTT.

The sample holds a few counts of this clone. This chain links TRBV30 with TRBJ1-5, with D unresolved. The V and J ends lost 2 bases and 6 bases respectively, with 8 bases between them. The CDR3 consists of 12 residues. The germline CDR1 and CDR2 sequences are GTSNPN and SVGIG (reference sequence). The CDR3 DNA is TGTGCCTGGAGTCAGACACCTCAGCCCCAGCATTTT. It encodes CAWSQTPQPQHF.

This clone appeared a single time. The J gene is TRBJ1-1, the V gene TRBV29-1; 9 positions match TRBD1. Germline CDR1 SQVTM, CDR2 ANQGSEA. Losses at the gene ends were 6 bases for V and 11 bases for J; bases not matched to a gene: 10. The CDR3 runs to 12 residues. The CDR3 region is CSVGGTGQRAFF. The DNA for the CDR3 is TGCAGCGTCGGGGGGACAGGGCAGCGGGCTTTCTTT.

The V gene is TRBV27, the J gene TRBJ1-4, with D unresolved. V lost 5 bases and J 8 bases, leaving 21 bases between the germline ends. CDR3 length: 16 amino acids. The germline V gene has CDR1 MNHEY and CDR2 SMNVEV (reference sequence). This CDR3 reads CASSRTGSALVEKLFF. DNA for the CDR3: TGTGCCAGCAGTAGAACCGGGTCGGCCTTGGTGGAAAAACTGTTTTTT.

The chain employs TRBV3-1 (or the pseudogene TRBV3-2) and TRBJ2-1; tentative D call: TRBD2 (6 bases). Germline-derived CDR1 and CDR2 are LGHDT and YNNKEL (reference sequence). This CDR3 comprises 14 residues. V shed 4 bases and J shed 7 bases, with 14 bases lying between them. The CDR3 DNA is TGTGCCAGCAGCCCCCCGACGGGAGAGAATGAGCAGTTCTTC. Protein product: CASSPPTGENEQFF.

The chain is built from TRBV7-6 and TRBJ1-5; D perhaps matches TRBD1 (5 bases). CDR3 size: 15 residues. The V end lost 6 bases, the J end lost 0 bases, and 12 bases lay between the germline ends. Germline lookup yields CDR1 SGHVS and CDR2 FNYEAQ. DNA for the CDR3: TGTGCCAGCAGGGTCCGGACACCTAGCAATCAGCCCCAGCATTTT. Translation: CASRVRTPSNQPQHF.

V is TRBV27 and J is TRBJ1-4; D unresolved. Germline V CDR1 and CDR2: MNHEY, SMNVEV (reference sequence). V lost 4 bases to trimming and J lost 0 bases, with 12 bases between them. CDR3 size: 16 residues. The CDR3 region is CASSSVDSTTNEKLFF. The CDR3 nucleotides read TGTGCCAGCAGTTCAGTTGACTCAACAACTAATGAAAAACTGTTTTTT.

This clone was detected once. The rearrangement links TRBV5-5 to TRBJ2-1; TRBD1 might be the D (5 bases). V was cut by 0 bases and J by 0 bases, with 7 bases left in between. The length of the CDR3 is 15 residues. Germline V gene sequence: CDR1 SGHKS, CDR2 YYEKEE (reference sequence). The CDR3, as DNA: TGTGCCAGCAGCTTGGGGCAGGGCTCCTACAATGAGCAGTTCTTC. Its protein is CASSLGQGSYNEQFF.

The chain combines TRBV2 with TRBJ2-3, with a weak D call TRBD2 (6 bases). Germline CDR1 reads SNHLY; CDR2 reads FYNNEI. This CDR3 is built from 15 residues. V was pared by 4 bases and J by 0 bases, with 11 bases between. The CDR3 nucleotides are TGTGCCAGCAGTGGAGAAGGGACTAGCACAGATACGCAGTATTTT. Residues: CASSGEGTSTDTQYF.